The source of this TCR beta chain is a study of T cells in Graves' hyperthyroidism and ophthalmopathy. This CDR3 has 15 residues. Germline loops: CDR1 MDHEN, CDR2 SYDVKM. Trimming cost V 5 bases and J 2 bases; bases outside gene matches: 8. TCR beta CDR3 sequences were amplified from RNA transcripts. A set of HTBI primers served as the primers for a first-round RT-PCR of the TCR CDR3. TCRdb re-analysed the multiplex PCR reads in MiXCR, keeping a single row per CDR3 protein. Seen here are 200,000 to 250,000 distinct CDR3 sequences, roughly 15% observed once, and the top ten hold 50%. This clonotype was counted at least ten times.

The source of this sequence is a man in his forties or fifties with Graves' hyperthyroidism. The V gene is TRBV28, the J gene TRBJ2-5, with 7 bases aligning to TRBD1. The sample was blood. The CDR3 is CASSLQTGKQETQYF. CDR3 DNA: TGTGCCAGCAGTCTCCAGACAGGGAAACAAGAGACCCAGTACTTC.